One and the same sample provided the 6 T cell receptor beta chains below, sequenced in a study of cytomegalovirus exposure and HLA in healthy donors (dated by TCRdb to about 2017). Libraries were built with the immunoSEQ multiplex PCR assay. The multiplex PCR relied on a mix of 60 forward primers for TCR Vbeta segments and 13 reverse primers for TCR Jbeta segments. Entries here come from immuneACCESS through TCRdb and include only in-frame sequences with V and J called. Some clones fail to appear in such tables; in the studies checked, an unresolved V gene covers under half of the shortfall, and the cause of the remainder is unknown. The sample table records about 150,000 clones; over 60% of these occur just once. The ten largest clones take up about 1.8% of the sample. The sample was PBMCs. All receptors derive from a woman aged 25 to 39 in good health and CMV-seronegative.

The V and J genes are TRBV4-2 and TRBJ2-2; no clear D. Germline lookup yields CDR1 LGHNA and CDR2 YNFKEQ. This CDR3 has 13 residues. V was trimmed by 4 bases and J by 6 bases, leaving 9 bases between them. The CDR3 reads CASSLTQAGELFF. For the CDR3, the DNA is TGTGCCAGCAGCCTAACCCAGGCCGGGGAGCTGTTTTTT.

For the CDR3, the DNA is TGCGCCAGCACCCAGGCAGCAGGAAACTATGGCTACACCTTC. Protein product: CASTQAAGNYGYTF. The J gene is TRBJ1-2, the V gene TRBV4-3; unclear D gene. Germline assignment: CDR1 LGHNA and CDR2 YSLEER. This CDR3 contains 14 residues. The V end was cut by 7 bases, the J end by 2 bases, with 14 bases between.

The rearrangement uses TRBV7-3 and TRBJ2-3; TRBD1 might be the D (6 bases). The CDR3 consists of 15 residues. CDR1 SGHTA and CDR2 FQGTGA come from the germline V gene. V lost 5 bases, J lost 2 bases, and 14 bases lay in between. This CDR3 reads CASSPIGQTTDTQYF. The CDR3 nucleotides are TGTGCCAGCAGCCCGATTGGACAGACCACAGATACGCAGTATTTT.

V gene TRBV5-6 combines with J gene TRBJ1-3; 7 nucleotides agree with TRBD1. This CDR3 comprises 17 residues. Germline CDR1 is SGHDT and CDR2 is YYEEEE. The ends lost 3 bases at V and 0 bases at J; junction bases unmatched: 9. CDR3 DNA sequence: TGTGCCAGCAGCTGGGGCAGGGGGTCCCTCTCTGGAAACACCATATATTTT. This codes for CASSWGRGSLSGNTIYF.

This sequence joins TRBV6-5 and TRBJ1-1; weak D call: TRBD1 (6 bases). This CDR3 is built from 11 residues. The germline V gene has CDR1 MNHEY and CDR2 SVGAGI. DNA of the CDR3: TGTGCTACAGGGAGGGGAGGGGAAGCTTTCTTT. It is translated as CATGRGGEAFF.

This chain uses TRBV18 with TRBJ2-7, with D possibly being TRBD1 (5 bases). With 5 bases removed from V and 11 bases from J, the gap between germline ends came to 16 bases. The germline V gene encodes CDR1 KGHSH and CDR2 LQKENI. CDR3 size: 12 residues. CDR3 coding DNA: TGTGCCAGCTCATCTGGGGCCTTCGGAAAGTACTTC. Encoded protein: CASSSGAFGKYF.